This TCR beta chain was recovered during a study of identical twins. Study findings and constraints: Abundant cord blood beta clonotypes carried fewer insertions; memory repertoires showed none.

A note on this clonotype: Its antigen is unknown.

TCRdb ran MiXCR on the 5' RACE reads and lists one entry per CDR3 protein. The profile shows about 730,000 distinct CDR3 sequences, over 20% of them singletons. The germline V and J ends were trimmed by 5 bases and 1 base, with 11 bases remaining between them. This CDR3 spans 15 amino acids. The germline CDR1 and CDR2 sequences are SEHNR and FQNEAQ (reference sequence). These data also featured in a second study, about T cells expressing NK-cell markers. That work adds: The CD3+CD56-NKG2C+ fraction of a handful of donors was likewise dominated by these clonotypes.

Sequencing used PBMCs. This chain connects TRBV7-9 to TRBJ2-2; weak D call: TRBD1 (5 bases). This receptor was obtained from a woman aged 18-29 years in good health. CDR3 nucleotides: TGTGCCAGCAGCCCCAGGGAACGGAACACCGGGGAGCTGTTTTTT. Its translation: CASSPRERNTGELFF. The whole variable domain, filled in from reference TRBV7-9 and TRBJ2-2, reads DTGVSQNPRHKITKRGQNVTFRCDPISEHNRLYWYRQTLGQGPEFLTYFQNEAQLEKSRLLSDRFSAERPKGSFSTLEIQRTEQGDSAMYLCASSPRERNTGELFFGEGSRLTVL.